One and the same sample provided the 8 T cell receptor beta chains below, sequenced in a study of T cell responses to AZD1222 COVID-19 vaccine. Repertoires were generated with immunoSEQ multiplex PCR, while TCRdb's copy carries only in-frame clones and drops some. The table shows about 110,000 clones, with 65% to 85% occurring only once. The sample in question was peripheral blood, obtained on day 0 of AZD1222 vaccination. These receptors came from an adult in good health.

The chain joins TRBV12-3 or TRBV12-4 to TRBJ1-2; D perhaps matches TRBD1 (5 bases). With 8 bases removed from V and 5 bases from J, the gap between germline ends came to 15 bases. CDR3 size: 13 residues. The CDR3 reads CASAPSPGYGYTF. The CDR3 coding sequence is TGTGCCAGCGCCCCAAGCCCAGGGTATGGCTACACCTTC.

The chain employs TRBV5-1 and TRBJ1-2, with 10 bases fitting TRBD1. The CDR3 spans 15 residues. Germline V CDR1 and CDR2: SGHRS, YFSETQ. V lost 5 bases, J lost 5 bases, and 9 bases stayed unmatched. The CDR3 loop is CASRATGTGEYGYTF. DNA for the CDR3: TGCGCCAGCAGAGCTACCGGGACAGGGGAGTATGGCTACACCTTC.

The CDR3 is CASSPRGAGTGYEQYF. The CDR3 DNA reads as TGTGCCAGCAGCCCAAGGGGGGCGGGGACAGGGTACGAGCAGTACTTC. V usage is TRBV7-9 and J usage is TRBJ2-7; 9 positions match TRBD1. V shed 5 bases, J shed 4 bases, and the junction held 12 bases outside the gene matches. CDR3 length: 16 residues. The germline gives CDR1 SEHNR, CDR2 FQNEAQ (reference sequence). Based on the CDR3 plus reference TRBV7-9 and TRBJ2-7, the full variable domain is DTGVSQNPRHKITKRGQNVTFRCDPISEHNRLYWYRQTLGQGPEFLTYFQNEAQLEKSRLLSDRFSAERPKGSFSTLEIQRTEQGDSAMYLCASSPRGAGTGYEQYFGPGTRLTVT.

The CDR3 nucleotides are TGCGCCAGCAGCCCCAACAGGGGTTGGGGCTACACCTTC. This sequence encodes CASSPNRGWGYTF. The chain combines TRBV4-1 with TRBJ1-2, with TRBD1 identical over 7 bases. Germline V gene sequence: CDR1 MGHRA, CDR2 YSYEKL. CDR3 length: 13 residues. V shed 4 bases and J 8 bases; nucleotides not matched to a gene: 7.

V is TRBV11-1 and J is TRBJ2-2, with D maybe TRBD1 (5 bases). The CDR3 consists of 16 residues. The V and J ends lost 1 base and 1 base respectively, with 10 bases between them. The V gene's germline CDR1 is SGHAT and CDR2 FQDESV (reference sequence). The CDR3 sequence: CASSLDPGMNTGELFF. CDR3 bases: TGTGCCAGCAGCTTAGATCCAGGGATGAACACCGGGGAGCTGTTTTTT.

The chain recombines TRBV9 with TRBJ1-4; D unclear. The CDR3 totals 15 residues. CDR1 is SGDLS, CDR2 YYNGEE, per germline. The ends were cut back, 0 bases at V and 2 bases at J, with 8 bases in the middle. Here the CDR3 reads CASSVGRQTNEKLFF. The CDR3 DNA reads TGTGCCAGCAGCGTAGGGCGGCAGACTAATGAAAAACTGTTTTTT.

This clone was recorded only once. This sequence joins TRBV24-1 and TRBJ2-4, with D unresolved. The length of the CDR3 is 18 residues. CDR1 and CDR2 (germline): KGHDR, SFDVKD. V lost 4 bases and J 1 base, leaving 19 bases between the germline ends. CDR3: CATSDPPQRPPAKNIQYF. CDR3 bases: TGTGCCACCAGTGACCCCCCTCAGAGGCCACCGGCCAAAAACATTCAGTACTTC.

The chain uses TRBV3-1 (or the pseudogene TRBV3-2) and TRBJ1-5; D gene unclear. Germline CDR1 is LGHDT and CDR2 is YNNKEL (reference sequence). V gave up 5 bases and J gave up 1 base, with 3 bases separating them. This CDR3 comprises 12 residues. CDR3 in amino acids: CASSTSNQPQHF. For the CDR3, the DNA is TGTGCCAGCAGCACAAGCAATCAGCCCCAGCATTTT.